Below are 19 T cell receptor beta chains sequenced from a single sample in a study of blood T cell repertoires in COVID-19. Using immunoSEQ multiplex PCR, the repertoire was profiled, and TCRdb retains in-frame clones only, with some absent. The sample carries 240,000 or so clones, roughly 79% recorded once. Sequencing used peripheral blood. All receptors come from a woman older than 75 with COVID-19, enrolled during active disease.

The V gene is TRBV24-1, the J gene TRBJ2-3, with D maybe TRBD2 (6 bases). This CDR3 has 19 amino acids. Germline loops: CDR1 KGHDR, CDR2 SFDVKD. The V gene lost 5 bases and the J gene lost 4 bases, with 27 bases spanning the gap. CDR3 DNA sequence: TGTGCCACCAGTGGTATTGGGAGTGTAGCGGAGCGGACCTCAGATACGCAGTATTTT. Residues: CATSGIGSVAERTSDTQYF.

This sequence joins TRBV20-1 and TRBJ2-2; D is perhaps TRBD2 (5 bases). Trimming removed 3 bases from V and 0 bases from J, with 11 bases in between. This CDR3 region has 15 residues. The germline gives CDR1 DFQATT, CDR2 SNEGSKA (reference sequence). The DNA for the CDR3 is TGCAGTGCTAGTAGGCAGACTACGAACACCGGGGAGCTGTTTTTT. Protein sequence: CSASRQTTNTGELFF.

The rearrangement links TRBV5-1 to TRBJ1-1; D is uncertain. V was cut by 3 bases and J by 5 bases, with 17 bases left in between. The CDR3 is 15 amino acids. Per the germline V gene, CDR1 is SGHRS and CDR2 is YFSETQ. CDR3 coding DNA: TGCGCCAGCAGCTCTACTGGAGGGTATGGAACTGAAGCTTTCTTT. Protein product: CASSSTGGYGTEAFF. Complete variable domain (other parts from reference TRBV5-1 and TRBJ1-1): KAGVTQTPRYLIKTRGQQVTLSCSPISGHRSVSWYQQTPGQGLQFLFEYFSETQRNKGNFPGRFSGRQFSNSRSEMNVSTLELGDSALYLCASSSTGGYGTEAFFGQGTRLTVV.

This chain connects TRBV29-1 to TRBJ2-2; TRBD1 might be the D (6 bases). CDR1 and CDR2 from the germline V gene are SQVTM and ANQGSEA. This CDR3 region has 13 residues. Trimming left V 4 bases short and J 4 bases short, with 10 bases between. The CDR3: CSVVRGSTGELFF. In DNA form, the CDR3 reads TGCAGCGTTGTCAGGGGAAGCACCGGGGAGCTGTTTTTT.

The chain uses TRBV19 and TRBJ1-4; 8 bases fit TRBD1. The CDR3 covers 18 residues. The germline V gene has CDR1 LNHDA and CDR2 SQIVND (reference sequence). Trimming took 4 bases from V and 8 from J; bases not matched to a gene: 18. The CDR3 region has the DNA TGTGCCAGTAGTACATGGGGACAGGCCTCCGCAGTCCGAGAAAAACTGTTTTTT. It translates to CASSTWGQASAVREKLFF.

V is TRBV28 and J is TRBJ2-5, with 7 bases aligning to TRBD2. J lost 5 bases, V lost 4 bases, and 7 bases had no gene match. CDR1 MDHEN and CDR2 SYDVKM come from the germline V gene. This CDR3 has 14 amino acids. The CDR3 spells CASSSLAGVETQYF. CDR3 nucleotide sequence: TGTGCCAGCAGTTCCCTGGCGGGAGTGGAGACCCAGTACTTC.

The chain carries TRBV6-5 and TRBJ1-1; perhaps TRBD1 as D (5 bases). CDR1 is MNHEY and CDR2 is SVGAGI in the germline V gene. The CDR3 contains 13 residues. V dropped 6 bases and J dropped 1 base, with 9 bases sitting between them. CDR3 loop: CASRGLQNTEAFF. The CDR3 DNA sequence: TGTGCCAGCAGGGGACTTCAGAACACTGAAGCTTTCTTT.

The V gene is TRBV5-4, the J gene TRBJ2-7, with D possibly being TRBD2 (6 bases). Germline loops: CDR1 SGHNT, CDR2 YYREEE (reference sequence). The CDR3 sequence is 14 residues long. V dropped 5 bases and J dropped 7 bases, with 19 bases sitting between them. The CDR3 loop reads CASSVGTSPREQYF. The CDR3 DNA reads TGTGCCAGCAGTGTCGGGACTTCCCCTAGAGAGCAGTACTTC.

This sequence joins TRBV3-1 (or the pseudogene TRBV3-2) and TRBJ1-5; perhaps TRBD1 as D (5 bases). V was clipped by 4 bases and J by 3 bases, with 10 bases between them. CDR3 length: 14 residues. Germline V gene lookup returns CDR1 LGHDT and CDR2 YNNKEL (reference sequence). The CDR3: CASSLGGNNQPQHF. Here the CDR3 DNA reads TGTGCCAGCAGCCTCGGGGGAAACAATCAGCCCCAGCATTTT.

The rearrangement uses TRBV2 and TRBJ1-4; D is ambiguous. Germline V gene lookup returns CDR1 SNHLY and CDR2 FYNNEI. The CDR3 is made up of 15 amino acids. Trimming cost V 5 bases and J 5 bases, with 15 bases left between them. CDR3 DNA: TGTGCCAGCAGTTATCCGCGAGGCTTAAATGAAAAACTGTTTTTT. Encoded protein: CASSYPRGLNEKLFF.

This chain links TRBV11-2 with TRBJ2-4, with D tentatively TRBD1 (5 bases). Deletions cut 3 bases from V and 0 bases from J, with 9 bases between. The CDR3 is made up of 15 amino acids. The germline V gene has CDR1 SGHAT and CDR2 FQNNGV. The CDR3 here is CASSLQGLAKNIQYF. The CDR3 bases are TGTGCCAGCAGCTTGCAGGGCTTAGCCAAAAACATTCAGTACTTC.

This clone showed up just a few times. V gene TRBV2 combines with J gene TRBJ1-2; no firm D call. Germline V CDR1 and CDR2: SNHLY, FYNNEI. The ends were cut back, 7 bases at V and 3 bases at J, with 9 bases in the middle. This CDR3 contains 12 residues. CDR3 sequence reads: CASIRTDYGYTF. DNA for the CDR3: TGTGCCAGCATCCGGACTGACTATGGCTACACCTTC.

This clone was seen a few times. The chain recombines TRBV29-1 with TRBJ2-7; no clear D gene. Trimming removed 2 bases from V and 0 bases from J, with 11 bases in between. Germline V lookup: CDR1 SQVTM, CDR2 ANQGSEA. The CDR3 extends over 14 amino acids. The CDR3 DNA reads as TGCAGCGTTGAATCCGGGTATAGCTCCTACGAGCAGTACTTC. Protein product: CSVESGYSSYEQYF.

The gene calls are TRBV21-1 and TRBJ1-1; the D segment call TRBD1 is taken from the table without a DNA check. TRBV21-1 is a pseudogene segment. There are 17 residues in the CDR3. DNA for the CDR3: TGTGCCAGCAGCAAAGAAAGGACAGGGCCACCGGTCACTGAAGCTTTCTTT. It translates to CASSKERTGPPVTEAFF.

This clone was observed a handful of times. V is TRBV5-1 and J is TRBJ2-7; D is perhaps TRBD2 (6 bases). Deletions cut 4 bases from V and 7 bases from J, with 15 bases between. From germline, CDR1 is SGHRS and CDR2 YFSETQ. The CDR3 is made up of 13 amino acids. The CDR3 coding sequence is TGCGCCAGCAGCGGGGGACTCACTGGGGAGCAGTACTTC. Protein: CASSGGLTGEQYF.

V usage is TRBV24-1 and J usage is TRBJ2-7, with 8 nucleotides matching TRBD2. This CDR3 spans 13 amino acids. Germline V gene sequence: CDR1 KGHDR, CDR2 SFDVKD. J was trimmed by 3 bases and V by 7 bases; bases with no gene match: 4. The CDR3 nucleotides read TGTGCCACCAGCCCCAGCGGGGGCTACGAGCAGTACTTC. It specifies CATSPSGGYEQYF.

As DNA, the CDR3 is TGTGCCAGCGCCCCTCTAGGAGTGAAGCAGTTCTTC. Its protein is CASAPLGVKQFF. V is TRBV18 and J is TRBJ2-1; D is unresolved. Germline V lookup: CDR1 KGHSH, CDR2 LQKENI. CDR3 length: 12 amino acids. The V end was cut by 8 bases, the J end by 11 bases, with 16 bases between.

This chain connects TRBV20-1 to TRBJ1-2; TRBD1 aligns across 7 bases. Germline-derived CDR1 and CDR2 are DFQATT and SNEGSKA (reference sequence). The CDR3 extends over 11 amino acids. J gave up 8 bases and V 6 bases, and 6 bases lay outside the gene matches. This chain's CDR3 is CSANPTGGYTF. In DNA form, the CDR3 reads TGCAGTGCCAACCCGACAGGGGGCTACACCTTC.

V gene TRBV15 combines with J gene TRBJ2-7; D remains ambiguous. Germline V gene lookup returns CDR1 LNHNV and CDR2 YYDKDF (reference sequence). The CDR3 loop spans 13 amino acids. Trimming cost V 5 bases and J 2 bases, with 10 bases left between them. The CDR3 DNA reads as TGTGCCACCAGCCTTATCCCGGCCTACGAGCAGTACTTC. This codes for CATSLIPAYEQYF.